Listed below are T cell receptor beta chains from one sample, sequenced in a study of cytomegalovirus exposure and HLA in healthy donors. The protocol was immunoSEQ multiplex PCR, while the TCRdb copy is restricted to in-frame clones and leaves out a portion. The sample has more than 100,000 clones, under 90% seen once. The sample consisted of PBMCs. These receptors all come from a female donor in good health and CMV-seropositive. CDR3s include the opening cysteine and the closing phenylalanine or tryptophan. A D gene is named only where the DNA matches it firmly.

J gene: TRBJ2-3
V gene: TRBV5-4
D gene: .
CDR3 protein: CASSFYGGGTDTQYF

J gene: TRBJ2-1
V gene: TRBV18
D gene: TRBD2
CDR3 protein: CASSPSTGGYNEQFF

J gene: TRBJ2-3
V gene: TRBV5-1
D gene: TRBD1
CDR3 protein: CASSLEQGLDTQYF

J gene: TRBJ1-5
V gene: TRBV6-1
D gene: .
CDR3 protein: CASSEAGLSQPQHF

J gene: TRBJ1-2
V gene: TRBV11-2
D gene: TRBD1
CDR3 protein: CASSSTGFGFGGYTF

J gene: TRBJ1-5
V gene: TRBV27
D gene: TRBD1
CDR3 protein: CASSLSRGAGGSNQPQHF

J gene: TRBJ2-2
V gene: TRBV11-1
D gene: TRBD1
CDR3 protein: CASSLRQGLNTGELFF

J gene: TRBJ2-5
V gene: TRBV27
D gene: .
CDR3 protein: CASSLAGSAETQYF

J gene: TRBJ1-1
V gene: TRBV2
D gene: .
CDR3 protein: CASSEGHQNTEAFF

J gene: TRBJ2-5
V gene: TRBV7-3
D gene: TRBD1
CDR3 protein: CASSLGTGSSQETQYF

J gene: TRBJ2-7
V gene: TRBV4-3
D gene: TRBD2
CDR3 protein: CASSQAPGLAAPSYEQYF

J gene: TRBJ2-3
V gene: TRBV18
D gene: TRBD1
CDR3 protein: CASSPRDSSTDTQYF

J gene: TRBJ1-1
V gene: TRBV11-2
D gene: .
CDR3 protein: CASSFGQNTEAFF

J gene: TRBJ1-1
V gene: TRBV5-1
D gene: TRBD1
CDR3 protein: CASSSGQGMNTEAFF

J gene: TRBJ2-1
V gene: TRBV6-1
D gene: TRBD1
CDR3 protein: CASRSGTGATFAFF

J gene: TRBJ1-2
V gene: TRBV7-9
D gene: TRBD1
CDR3 protein: CSSSPRTGDGYGYTF

J gene: TRBJ2-7
V gene: TRBV6-5
D gene: .
CDR3 protein: CASSWQQGPYEQYF

J gene: TRBJ1-6
V gene: TRBV6-6
D gene: .
CDR3 protein: CASSPTRGPLHF

J gene: TRBJ2-1
V gene: TRBV2
D gene: .
CDR3 protein: CASSGNWDSARNEQFF

J gene: TRBJ1-2
V gene: TRBV27
D gene: TRBD1
CDR3 protein: CASSLRRTGNYGYTF

J gene: TRBJ1-5
V gene: TRBV10-3
D gene: TRBD1
CDR3 protein: CAISTTGSRNQPQHF

J gene: TRBJ2-3
V gene: TRBV10-3
D gene: .
CDR3 protein: CAISERRILTDTQYF

J gene: TRBJ2-1
V gene: TRBV19
D gene: TRBD2
CDR3 protein: CASSVVSGGAYNEQFF

J gene: TRBJ2-5
V gene: TRBV4-1
D gene: TRBD2
CDR3 protein: CASSQDEAGGQETQYF

J gene: TRBJ1-1
V gene: TRBV10-3
D gene: .
CDR3 protein: CAISDLPGNTEAFF

J gene: TRBJ1-1
V gene: TRBV6-1
D gene: .
CDR3 protein: CASSVTENTEAFF

J gene: TRBJ2-1
V gene: TRBV10-1
D gene: TRBD2
CDR3 protein: CASSESIAGARGYEQFF

J gene: TRBJ2-3
V gene: TRBV10-1
D gene: TRBD2
CDR3 protein: CASSAGTITDTQYF

J gene: TRBJ1-4
V gene: TRBV9
D gene: TRBD1
CDR3 protein: CASSVGPRGTGGKGKLFF

J gene: TRBJ1-2
V gene: TRBV7-9
D gene: .
CDR3 protein: CASSLEGVYGYTF

J gene: TRBJ1-6
V gene: TRBV6-1
D gene: .
CDR3 protein: CASSEFLARTRGGYNSPLHF

J gene: TRBJ2-7
V gene: TRBV30
D gene: .
CDR3 protein: CAWSKVGTRGYEQYF

J gene: TRBJ2-3
V gene: TRBV9
D gene: TRBD2
CDR3 protein: CASSVLAGGVLTDTQYF

J gene: TRBJ1-5
V gene: TRBV11-2
D gene: .
CDR3 protein: CASRSYPQPQHF

J gene: TRBJ2-7
V gene: TRBV4-3
D gene: TRBD2
CDR3 protein: CASSQDHSSGGYEQYF

J gene: TRBJ1-1
V gene: TRBV2
D gene: .
CDR3 protein: CASTNTGNTEAFF

J gene: TRBJ2-3
V gene: TRBV2
D gene: .
CDR3 protein: CASSEMGLHTDTQYF

J gene: TRBJ1-5
V gene: TRBV2
D gene: .
CDR3 protein: CASRIGFNQPQHF

J gene: TRBJ1-2
V gene: TRBV10-3
D gene: .
CDR3 protein: CAISEGATIYGYTF

J gene: TRBJ2-2
V gene: TRBV7-9
D gene: .
CDR3 protein: CASSFLTGELFF

J gene: TRBJ1-2
V gene: TRBV7-2
D gene: .
CDR3 protein: CASSLNSYGYTF

J gene: TRBJ2-3
V gene: TRBV2
D gene: TRBD2
CDR3 protein: CASSVGVWRGATDTQYF

J gene: TRBJ2-5
V gene: TRBV7-9
D gene: .
CDR3 protein: CASSWQGNLDFQETQYF

J gene: TRBJ1-5
V gene: TRBV4-3
D gene: .
CDR3 protein: CASSQDPAWVRQPQHF

J gene: TRBJ1-1
V gene: TRBV7-3
D gene: .
CDR3 protein: CASSLLGGVTGMNTEAFF

J gene: TRBJ2-1
V gene: TRBV29-1
D gene: TRBD2
CDR3 protein: CSVASGATEQFF

J gene: TRBJ2-3
V gene: TRBV5-5
D gene: .
CDR3 protein: CASSLGLRTDTQYF

J gene: TRBJ2-7
V gene: TRBV7-2
D gene: TRBD2
CDR3 protein: CASSQLAGGFPYEQYF

J gene: TRBJ1-1
V gene: TRBV18
D gene: .
CDR3 protein: CASSPRSDTEAFF